Below are 25 T cell receptor beta chains sequenced from a single sample in a study of blood T cell repertoires in COVID-19. The protocol was immunoSEQ multiplex PCR, while the TCRdb copy is restricted to in-frame clones and leaves out a portion. The profile shows roughly 410,000 clones, roughly 86% of them singletons. Sequenced input: peripheral blood. The receptors were sampled from a woman aged 55-75 years with COVID-19, enrolled during active disease.

This clone was picked up a small number of times. This sequence joins TRBV6-5 and TRBJ2-6; 7 bases are shared with TRBD1. The CDR3 is 15 residues long. Germline V gene data show CDR1 as MNHEY and CDR2 as SVGAGI. Trimming at V came to 2 bases and at J to 2 bases, leaving 0 bases not matched to a gene. The CDR3 DNA is TGTGCCAGCAGTTACGACAGGGCTGGGGCCAACGTCCTGACTTTC. It encodes CASSYDRAGANVLTF.

V usage is TRBV7-3 and J usage is TRBJ2-2; the D gene is possibly TRBD1 (6 bases). V was cut by 5 bases and J by 0 bases, with 10 bases left in between. The germline CDR1 and CDR2 sequences are SGHTA and FQGTGA. The CDR3 has 15 residues. CDR3 protein: CASSRRTANTGELFF. DNA of the CDR3: TGTGCCAGCAGCCGAAGGACAGCGAACACCGGGGAGCTGTTTTTT.

This CDR3 is CASSPSGGPSGANVLTF. Written as DNA, the CDR3 is TGTGCCAGCAGTCCCTCAGGGGGCCCCTCTGGGGCCAACGTCCTGACTTTC. V and J are TRBV6-6 and TRBJ2-6; 8 positions match TRBD1. Germline CDR1 and CDR2: MNHNY and SVGAGI (reference sequence). The CDR3 has 17 amino acids. Trimming cost V 5 bases and J 0 bases; bases outside gene matches: 6.

J is TRBJ1-3 and V is TRBV19, with no clear D. The CDR3 is made up of 15 amino acids. V lost 2 bases and J lost 0, with 8 bases in between. Germline CDR1 is LNHDA and CDR2 is SQIVND (reference sequence). The CDR3 nucleotides are TGTGCCAGTAGTATACGATCGAGCTCTGGAAACACCATATATTTT. It encodes CASSIRSSSGNTIYF.

The J gene is TRBJ1-4, the V gene TRBV5-1; 10 bases are a match to TRBD1. Trimming at V came to 4 bases and at J to 5 bases, leaving 2 bases not matched to a gene. Germline CDR1 is SGHRS and CDR2 is YFSETQ. The CDR3 loop spans 14 amino acids. The CDR3 DNA sequence: TGCGCCAGCAGCAGGGGACAGGGGAATGAAAAACTGTTTTTT. Its protein is CASSRGQGNEKLFF. Full variable domain (remainder filled in from reference TRBV5-1 and TRBJ1-4): KAGVTQTPRYLIKTRGQQVTLSCSPISGHRSVSWYQQTPGQGLQFLFEYFSETQRNKGNFPGRFSGRQFSNSRSEMNVSTLELGDSALYLCASSRGQGNEKLFFGSGTQLSVL.

V and J are TRBV13 and TRBJ1-1, with 7 bases matching TRBD1. The CDR3 contains 16 residues. The germline V gene has CDR1 PRHDT and CDR2 FYEKMQ (reference sequence). The V and J ends lost 5 bases and 2 bases, in that order; junction bases with no gene match: 11. The CDR3 region is CASSITGAHLNTEAFF. The CDR3 bases are TGTGCCAGCAGCATTACAGGGGCCCATCTTAACACTGAAGCTTTCTTT.

V and J are TRBV3-1 (or the pseudogene TRBV3-2) and TRBJ1-2; 8 positions match TRBD1. CDR1 and CDR2 (germline): LGHDT, YNNKEL (reference sequence). The CDR3 has 13 residues. V gave up 6 bases and J gave up 7 bases; unmatched junction bases: 7. In DNA form, the CDR3 reads TGTGCCAGCAGACCTCAGGGGGCTGGTGGCTACACCTTC. Encoded protein: CASRPQGAGGYTF.

The chain has TRBV10-1 and TRBJ2-5; no reliable D call. This CDR3 is built from 17 residues. Germline assignment: CDR1 WNHNN and CDR2 SYGVQD (reference sequence). Trimming removed 0 bases at V and 0 bases at J, with 14 bases between. CDR3 loop: CASSESTSPVYQETQYF. The CDR3 DNA reads TGCGCCAGCAGTGAGTCGACTTCACCTGTGTACCAAGAGACCCAGTACTTC.

This clone came up once. The rearrangement joins TRBV30 to TRBJ2-3; 9 nucleotides match TRBD1. This CDR3 spans 15 amino acids. Losses at the gene ends were 0 bases for V and 0 bases for J; bases not matched to a gene: 1. In germline, CDR1 is GTSNPN, CDR2 SVGIG (reference sequence). CDR3 in amino acids: CAWSVGQGSTDTQYF. The DNA for the CDR3 is TGTGCCTGGAGTGTTGGACAGGGGAGCACAGATACGCAGTATTTT.

The chain carries TRBV28 and TRBJ2-7; TRBD1 might be the D (6 bases). The CDR3 totals 16 residues. The ends were cut back, 1 base at V and 4 bases at J, with 17 bases in the middle. Germline CDR1 MDHEN, CDR2 SYDVKM. The CDR3, as DNA: TGTGCCAGCAGTTTATTTCCTGGGCAGGGGAATTACGAGCAGTACTTC. This translates into CASSLFPGQGNYEQYF.

The chain recombines TRBV4-2 with TRBJ2-3; weak D call: TRBD1 (6 bases). The CDR3 has 17 residues. CDR1 and CDR2 from the germline V gene are LGHNA and YNFKEQ. Trimming removed 1 base from V and 3 bases from J, with 17 bases in between. CDR3 nucleotide sequence: TGTGCCAGCAGCCAAGCGGAGGCAGGGGCGCAGACAGATACGCAGTATTTT. Translated: CASSQAEAGAQTDTQYF.

The chain joins TRBV7-6 to TRBJ1-5, with 7 bases matching TRBD1. The CDR3 contains 13 residues. Germline loops: CDR1 SGHVS, CDR2 FNYEAQ. Germline trimming cut 5 bases from V and 6 bases from J; bases unmatched to any gene: 4. The CDR3: CASSTDRSQPQHF. The CDR3 nucleotides read TGTGCCAGCAGCACGGACAGGTCTCAGCCCCAGCATTTT.

V is TRBV2 and J is TRBJ1-3; D ambiguous. CDR3 length: 15 amino acids. Trimming removed 4 bases from V and 3 bases from J, with 13 bases in between. The V gene's germline CDR1 is SNHLY and CDR2 FYNNEI. This CDR3 reads CASSVRGGGGNTIYF. The CDR3 region has the DNA TGTGCCAGCAGTGTACGGGGAGGTGGTGGAAACACCATATATTTT.

V and J are TRBV24-1 and TRBJ2-7; 7 positions match TRBD1. This CDR3 is 13 amino acids long. Losses at the gene ends were 3 bases for V and 5 bases for J; bases not matched to a gene: 3. CDR1 KGHDR and CDR2 SFDVKD come from the germline V gene. The CDR3 sequence: CATSDLDRDEQYF. DNA of the CDR3: TGTGCCACCAGTGATCTAGACAGGGACGAGCAGTACTTC.

V and J are TRBV6-2 or TRBV6-3 and TRBJ2-7; D is perhaps TRBD2 (5 bases). Germline assignment: CDR1 MNHEY and CDR2 SVGEGT. V was shortened by 5 bases and J by 1 base, with 12 bases between the two germline ends. The CDR3 loop spans 14 amino acids. Here the CDR3 DNA reads TGTGCCAGCAGTGGGAGAGGGCTATCCTACGAGCAGTACTTC. Its translation: CASSGRGLSYEQYF.

The rearrangement joins TRBV7-2 to TRBJ2-5; possible D gene TRBD2, 6 bases. This CDR3 has 15 amino acids. CDR1 SGHTA and CDR2 FQGNSA come from the germline V gene. Trimming cost V 1 base and J 4 bases, with 13 bases left between them. CDR3 region: CASSLEIARGETQYF. As DNA, the CDR3 is TGTGCCAGCAGCTTAGAGATCGCGCGGGGAGAGACCCAGTACTTC.

The chain employs TRBV5-1 and TRBJ2-1; TRBD2 aligns across 7 bases. CDR3 length: 13 residues. The junction had 3 bases not matched to a gene; V was cut back by 5 bases and J by 4 bases. Germline V CDR1 and CDR2: SGHRS, YFSETQ. In nucleotides, the CDR3 is TGCGCCAGCAGACGGGGGGTTTACAATGAGCAGTTCTTC. Translation: CASRRGVYNEQFF.

The rearrangement links TRBV11-3 to TRBJ1-1; D not resolved. The CDR3 spans 13 residues. V lost 5 bases to trimming and J lost 1 base, with 8 bases between them. The germline V gene encodes CDR1 SGHNT and CDR2 YENEEA. The CDR3 nucleotides are TGTGCCAGCAGCCCATACAGGAACACTGAAGCTTTCTTT. Protein: CASSPYRNTEAFF.

This chain uses TRBV6-2 or TRBV6-3 with TRBJ1-2; no clear D gene. V lost 6 bases to trimming and J lost 7 bases, with 9 bases between them. Per germline, CDR1 MNHEY and CDR2 SVGEGT. The CDR3 contains 11 residues. The CDR3, as DNA: TGTGCCAGCAGCCCTCCGGTTGGCTACACCTTC. It translates to CASSPPVGYTF.

V is TRBV2 and J is TRBJ1-6; D perhaps matches TRBD1 (5 bases). V was clipped by 2 bases and J by 9 bases, with 11 bases between them. CDR1 is SNHLY, CDR2 FYNNEI, per germline. This CDR3 comprises 14 residues. CDR3 DNA sequence: TGTGCCAGCAGTGAATCCCAGGGCGGTTCACCCCTCCACTTT. Protein product: CASSESQGGSPLHF.

This clone was counted many times. The V and J genes are TRBV19 and TRBJ1-5; TRBD1 matches at 8 bases. The V and J ends lost 3 bases and 7 bases, in that order; junction bases with no gene match: 5. CDR1 is LNHDA and CDR2 is SQIVND in the germline V gene (reference sequence). The CDR3 consists of 14 residues. The CDR3 region is CASSIRNRGQPQHF. The CDR3 bases are TGTGCCAGTAGTATCCGAAACAGGGGGCAGCCCCAGCATTTT.

The gene calls are TRBV7-2 and TRBJ2-5; TRBD1 might be the D (6 bases). This CDR3 has 14 residues. The ends were cut back, 7 bases at V and 5 bases at J, with 17 bases in the middle. Germline values: CDR1 SGHTA, CDR2 FQGNSA. CDR3 protein: CASKQGMRGETQYF. The CDR3 DNA reads as TGTGCCAGCAAACAGGGAATGAGGGGCGAGACCCAGTACTTC.

The rearrangement joins TRBV18 to TRBJ2-2; perhaps TRBD1 as D (6 bases). CDR3 length: 16 amino acids. V lost 0 bases to trimming and J lost 4 bases, with 12 bases between them. Germline V CDR1 and CDR2: KGHSH, LQKENI. CDR3 DNA sequence: TGTGCCAGCTCACCACCTGGGGGCTCGGCCACCGGGGAGCTGTTTTTT. The encoded protein is CASSPPGGSATGELFF.

The gene calls are TRBV6-5 and TRBJ2-5; 10 positions match TRBD2. CDR3 length equals 15 residues. From germline, CDR1 is MNHEY and CDR2 SVGAGI. Germline trimming cut 7 bases from V and 2 bases from J; bases unmatched to any gene: 7. CDR3 protein: CASIRTSGVQETQYF. In DNA, the CDR3 is TGTGCCAGCATCAGGACTAGCGGAGTTCAAGAGACCCAGTACTTC.

The J gene is TRBJ2-1, the V gene TRBV10-3, with 8 bases that match TRBD2. V was pared by 3 bases and J by 9 bases, with 7 bases of the junction left unmatched. Germline V gene data show CDR1 as ENHRY and CDR2 as SYGVKD. The CDR3 runs to 14 residues. The CDR3 loop is CAISEGGGRAEQFF. The CDR3, as DNA: TGTGCCATCAGTGAAGGCGGGGGGAGGGCTGAGCAGTTCTTC.